The T cell receptor beta chain under discussion was sequenced for a study of blood T cells in healthy people across ages. This clonotype was seen more than once but under ten times. Antigen specificity is unknown. Germline assignment: CDR1 DFQATT and CDR2 SNEGSKA (reference sequence). The CDR3 extends over 14 amino acids. The V end was cut by 2 bases, the J end by 2 bases, with 11 bases between. Study findings and constraints: Relative to aged donors, long-lived donors carried more naive CD4+ cells and displayed higher diversity. Older age went with lower TCR beta diversity per million T cells, in a roughly linear way. Since the PBMCs were unsorted, naive and antigen-experienced cells could not be conclusively compared.

Then a second PCR, running about 7 to 11 cycles, was carried out with a sample-barcoded 5' primer and a J-beta primer mix. A single record per CDR3 protein comes from TCRdb applying MiXCR to the 5' RACE reads. The sample yields 1.5 million to 2 million distinct CDR3 sequences, about 49% seen once. Each sample yielded at least 6 micrograms of PBMC total RNA. This receptor was obtained from a woman between 40 and 50 years old in good health. Sequencing was performed on blood. J is TRBJ2-3 and V is TRBV20-1; a possible D gene is TRBD1 (5 bases). The CDR3 spells CSARWQGYTDTQYF. CDR3 coding DNA: TGCAGTGCTAGATGGCAGGGCTACACAGATACGCAGTATTTT.